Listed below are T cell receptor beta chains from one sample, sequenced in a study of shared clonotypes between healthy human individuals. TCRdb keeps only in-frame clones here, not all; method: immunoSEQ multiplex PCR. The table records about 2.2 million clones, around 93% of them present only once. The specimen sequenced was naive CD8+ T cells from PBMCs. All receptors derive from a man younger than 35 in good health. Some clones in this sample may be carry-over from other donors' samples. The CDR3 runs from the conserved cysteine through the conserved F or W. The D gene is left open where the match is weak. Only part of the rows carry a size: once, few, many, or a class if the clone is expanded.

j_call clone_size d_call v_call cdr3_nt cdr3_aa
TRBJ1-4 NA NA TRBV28 TGTGCCAGCAGTTTGGCGGGGATCAGGGAAACTAATGAAAAACTGTTTTTT CASSLAGIRETNEKLFF
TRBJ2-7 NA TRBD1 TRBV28 TGTGCCAGCATCCCGGGACAGGGGGCGCTGGGTTTAGGCGAGCAGTACTTC CASIPGQGALGLGEQYF
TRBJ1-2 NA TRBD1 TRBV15 TGTGCCACCAGCATAGACGAAGTGACAGGGCTAGGCGGCTACACCTTC CATSIDEVTGLGGYTF
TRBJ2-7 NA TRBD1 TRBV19 TGTGCCAGCTCCGGGACAGAGTCCTACGAGCAGTACTTC CASSGTESYEQYF
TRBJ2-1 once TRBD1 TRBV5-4 TGTGCCAGCAGCTTGAGGGAGACAGGGCTGTACAATGAGCAGTTCTTC CASSLRETGLYNEQFF
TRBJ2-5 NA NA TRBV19 TGTGCCAGTAGTATAGGTTCAGCTCTCCAAGAGACCCAGTACTTC CASSIGSALQETQYF
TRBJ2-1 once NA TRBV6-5 TGTGCCAGCAGTTACCTGGGAGACAATGAGCAGTTCTTC CASSYLGDNEQFF
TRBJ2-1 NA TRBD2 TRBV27 TGTGCCAGCAGCCGCGGACTAGCGGAATACAATGAGCAGTTCTTC CASSRGLAEYNEQFF
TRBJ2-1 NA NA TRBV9 TGTGCCAGTTCTGGGTATAGTGAGCAGTTCTTC CASSGYSEQFF
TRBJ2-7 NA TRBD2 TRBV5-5 TGTGCCAGCAGCCCCCGGGAGGGCGCCTACGAGCAGTACTTC CASSPREGAYEQYF
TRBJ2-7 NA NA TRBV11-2 TGTGCCAGCAGCTTAGGTCCAGGGAGATACGAGCAGTACTTC CASSLGPGRYEQYF
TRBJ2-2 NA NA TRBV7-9 TGTGCCAGCAGCGAGGGACACCGGAACACCGGGGAGCTGTTTTTT CASSEGHRNTGELFF
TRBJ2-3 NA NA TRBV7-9 TGTGCCAGCAGCCCCTCTGTGGACAGCTCAGATACGCAGTATTTT CASSPSVDSSDTQYF
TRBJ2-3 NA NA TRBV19 TGTGCCAGTAGACTGACAGGAACCTTTAGCACAGATACGCAGTATTTT CASRLTGTFSTDTQYF
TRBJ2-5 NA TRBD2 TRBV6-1 TGTGCCAGCAGCGAAAGGACTAGCGGGACGGAGACCCAGTACTTC CASSERTSGTETQYF
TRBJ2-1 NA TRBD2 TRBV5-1 TGCGCCAGCAGCTTGGGACTAGCGAACTACAATGAGCAGTTCTTC CASSLGLANYNEQFF
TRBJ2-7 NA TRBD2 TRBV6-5 TGTGCCAGCAGTCCCACGACTAGCGGGAGGGGGGAGCAGTACTTC CASSPTTSGRGEQYF
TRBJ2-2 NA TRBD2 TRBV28 TGTGCCAGCAGTTTTCCCCCTCTAGCGGGAGAAAGGGGCGAGAACACCGGGGAGCTGTTTTTT CASSFPPLAGERGENTGELFF
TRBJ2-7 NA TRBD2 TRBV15 TGTGCCACCAGCAGAGATGTTCGGTCTTGGATTAGCGGGAGGTCCTCCACCTACGAGCAGTACTTC CATSRDVRSWISGRSSTYEQYF